One sample yielded the 22 T cell receptor beta chains listed below, sequenced in a study of primary melanoma T cells and metastatic recurrence. The table came from immunoSEQ multiplex PCR; TCRdb's copy has only in-frame clones and leaves some out. This table holds about 1,500 clones, over 70% found once. The sample taken for sequencing was melanoma tumor tissue. The source is a human donor with melanoma.

The chain has TRBV10-1 and TRBJ1-1; weak D call: TRBD1 (6 bases). Germline-derived CDR1 and CDR2 are WNHNN and SYGVQD (reference sequence). V lost 4 bases and J 1 base, leaving 10 bases between the germline ends. CDR3 length equals 14 residues. The DNA for the CDR3 is TGCGCCAGCAGTGTCCAGACAGGGAACACTGAAGCTTTCTTT. It is translated as CASSVQTGNTEAFF.

Points on this clone: At one end, the junction sequence differs from germline, possibly due to a read error. The V and J genes are TRBV6-4 and TRBJ2-7; D is uncertain. Germline V lookup: CDR1 MRHNA, CDR2 SNTAGT. The CDR3 runs to 13 residues. CDR3 coding DNA: TGTGCCATCAGTGAGTCCCGCCAAGGCGAGCAGTACTTC. Its protein is CAISESRQGEQYF.

In this sample, this clone turned up a few times. J is TRBJ1-2 and V is TRBV6-1; D uncertain. Between the trimmed V and J ends, which lost 1 base and 2 bases, there was a span of 8 bases. The V gene's germline CDR1 is MNHNS and CDR2 SASEGT. The CDR3 has 14 amino acids. The chain's CDR3 is CASSEGGGNYGYTF. CDR3 nucleotides: TGTGCCAGCAGTGAAGGCGGAGGAAACTATGGCTACACCTTC.

This sequence joins TRBV18 and TRBJ1-1, with a possible D match to TRBD1 (5 bases). Germline V gene data show CDR1 as KGHSH and CDR2 as LQKENI. CDR3 length equals 16 residues. The germline V and J ends were trimmed by 5 bases and 8 bases, with 24 bases remaining between them. The CDR3, as DNA: TGTGCCAGCTCAACGATGTCAGGGAGCGGATTGGCCGAAGCTTTCTTT. It yields the protein CASSTMSGSGLAEAFF.

The chain has TRBV30 and TRBJ1-1; no clear D. V shed 6 bases and J shed 2 bases, with 7 bases lying between them. The CDR3 totals 11 residues. The V gene's germline CDR1 is GTSNPN and CDR2 SVGIG (reference sequence). CDR3 nucleotide sequence: TGTGCCTGCGCCGCTAACACTGAAGCTTTCTTT. This sequence encodes CACAANTEAFF.

The chain uses TRBV11-3 and TRBJ2-5; D uncertain. The CDR3 loop spans 15 amino acids. Trimming left V 6 bases short and J 5 bases short, with 19 bases between. The germline gives CDR1 SGHNT, CDR2 YENEEA. CDR3 sequence: CASSLVPAVRETQYF. The DNA of the CDR3 is TGTGCCAGCAGTTTGGTCCCGGCCGTTCGGGAGACCCAGTACTTC.

The chain uses TRBV7-4 and TRBJ2-3; possibly TRBD2 for D (6 bases). The CDR3 totals 15 residues. V lost 6 bases and J lost 5, with 18 bases in between. The germline CDR1 and CDR2 sequences are SGHVT and SQSDAQ. The CDR3 DNA sequence: TGTGCCAGCAGTTTGGCTAGCGCCAACGGAGATACGCAGTATTTT. Protein product: CASSLASANGDTQYF.

V gene TRBV6-4 combines with J gene TRBJ1-1; 8 positions agree with TRBD1. CDR3 length: 16 residues. Germline V gene sequence: CDR1 MRHNA, CDR2 SNTAGT. Trimming cost V 8 bases and J 1 base; bases outside gene matches: 12. DNA for the CDR3: TGTGCCAGCTCAGGGGGCTGGGTTAAATCGAACACTGAAGCTTTCTTT. Translating gives CASSGGWVKSNTEAFF.

The CDR3 bases are TGTGCCAGCCGGGGATATAGCAATCAGCCCCAGCATTTT. Amino acid sequence: CASRGYSNQPQHF. The chain recombines TRBV12-5 with TRBJ1-5; D gene ambiguous. The CDR3 is made up of 13 amino acids. Germline V CDR1 and CDR2: LGHNT, FRNRAP.

This chain uses TRBV19 with TRBJ2-1; D uncertain. V was cut by 3 bases and J by 0 bases, with 9 bases left in between. The length of the CDR3 is 15 residues. Germline CDR1 and CDR2: LNHDA and SQIVND (reference sequence). CDR3 DNA sequence: TGTGCCAGTAGTATCGGGTATAGCTCCTACAATGAGCAGTTCTTC. Its translation: CASSIGYSSYNEQFF.

The V call is TRBV19, the J call TRBJ1-2; D unclear. The V and J ends lost 5 bases and 4 bases respectively, with 17 bases between them. There are 15 residues in the CDR3. Looked up from germline, CDR1 is LNHDA and CDR2 is SQIVND (reference sequence). CDR3 amino acids: CASSSGMSHRYGYTF. The CDR3 bases are TGTGCCAGTAGTTCGGGGATGAGTCACCGCTATGGCTACACCTTC.

The count of this clone is one. The chain carries TRBV5-1 and TRBJ2-2; 11 bases map to TRBD2. Germline lookup yields CDR1 SGHRS and CDR2 YFSETQ. The CDR3 consists of 18 residues. V shed 6 bases and J 7 bases; nucleotides not matched to a gene: 17. The CDR3 coding sequence is TGCGCCAGCAAGGGGCCTAGCGGGGGGCTGGACATTGTCGGGGAGCTGTTTTTT. It encodes CASKGPSGGLDIVGELFF.

The rearrangement uses TRBV10-2 and TRBJ2-2; D tentatively fits TRBD1 or TRBD2 (7 bases each). V was trimmed by 8 bases and J by 5 bases, leaving 15 bases between them. CDR1 is WSHSY, CDR2 SAAADI, per germline. The CDR3 spans 14 residues. The CDR3: CASWWQGGTGELFF. The CDR3 DNA is TGCGCCAGCTGGTGGCAGGGGGGGACCGGGGAGCTGTTTTTT.

The chain has TRBV5-1 and TRBJ1-2, with D perhaps matching TRBD1 (6 bases). This CDR3 has 16 amino acids. Per the germline V gene, CDR1 is SGHRS and CDR2 is YFSETQ. V was clipped by 0 bases and J by 7 bases, with 19 bases between them. DNA for the CDR3: TGCGCCAGCAGCTTGGCTTCCGGCAGGGGCATGGGTGGCTACACCTTC. It encodes CASSLASGRGMGGYTF.

This clone has a single count. The CDR3 nucleotides are TGTGCTAGTGGTTTCGCAGGGAATCAGCCCCAGCATTTT. Amino acid sequence: CASGFAGNQPQHF. The chain couples TRBV12-5 to TRBJ1-5; D perhaps matches TRBD1 (5 bases). The CDR3 extends over 13 amino acids. V was cut by 3 bases and J by 4 bases, with 7 bases left in between. Per the germline V gene, CDR1 is LGHNT and CDR2 is FRNRAP.

This rearrangement joins TRBV10-2 to TRBJ1-4; 8 bases line up with TRBD1. Looked up from germline, CDR1 is WSHSY and CDR2 is SAAADI. The CDR3 spans 15 residues. Trimming at V came to 7 bases and at J to 1 base, leaving 5 bases not matched to a gene. The CDR3 sequence is CASTYTGGTNEKLFF. CDR3 bases: TGCGCCAGCACATACACAGGGGGAACTAATGAAAAACTGTTTTTT.

CDR3 DNA: TGCAGCGTTGACGCAGGGAACTATGGCTACACCTTC. Its translation is CSVDAGNYGYTF. V gene TRBV29-1 combines with J gene TRBJ1-2; TRBD1 might be the D (5 bases). Germline V gives CDR1 SQVTM, CDR2 ANQGSEA. With 3 bases removed from V and 2 bases from J, the gap between germline ends came to 7 bases. The CDR3 is made up of 12 amino acids.

This chain links TRBV14 with TRBJ2-7; D is possibly TRBD1 (5 bases). V dropped 0 bases and J dropped 3 bases, with 9 bases sitting between them. From germline, CDR1 is SGHDN and CDR2 FVKESK. The CDR3 contains 14 residues. The CDR3 nucleotides are TGTGCCAGCAGCCAAGAAAGGGGCTTCTACGAGCAGTACTTC. Translating it yields CASSQERGFYEQYF. Full variable domain (remainder filled in from reference TRBV14 and TRBJ2-7): EAGVTQFPSHSVIEKGQTVTLRCDPISGHDNLYWYRRVMGKEIKFLLHFVKESKQDESGMPNNRFLAERTGGTYSTLKVQPAELEDSGVYFCASSQERGFYEQYFGPGTRLTVT.

In this sample, this clone turned up once. The chain employs TRBV12-2 and TRBJ2-7. TRBV12-2 is described as a pseudogene. The CDR3 extends over 15 amino acids. The CDR3 protein is CATTPTDRPPYEQYF. For the CDR3, the DNA is TGTGCCACCACCCCAACCGACCGTCCTCCCTACGAGCAGTACTTC.

This rearrangement joins TRBV19 to TRBJ1-6; no definite D call. The germline V and J ends were trimmed by 4 bases and 3 bases, with 13 bases remaining between them. CDR1 LNHDA and CDR2 SQIVND come from the germline V gene (reference sequence). This CDR3 region has 16 residues. The CDR3: CASSTLWSDYNSPLHF. In nucleotides, the CDR3 is TGTGCCAGTAGTACCCTCTGGTCCGACTATAATTCACCCCTCCACTTT.

This clone appeared once. The chain carries TRBV6-8 and TRBJ1-1, with a possible D match to TRBD1 (6 bases). The germline gives CDR1 MNHGY, CDR2 SAAAGT. V lost 10 bases and J lost 1, with 16 bases in between. The CDR3 covers 14 residues. The CDR3 loop reads CATQQRGTNTEAFF. DNA for the CDR3: TGTGCCACACAGCAAAGGGGGACGAACACTGAAGCTTTCTTT.

The J gene is TRBJ2-3, the V gene TRBV19; 8 bases are shared with TRBD1. This CDR3 is built from 17 residues. Germline values: CDR1 LNHDA, CDR2 SQIVND (reference sequence). V was pared by 6 bases and J by 0 bases, with 11 bases of the junction left unmatched. Written as DNA, the CDR3 is TGTGCCAGTAGGGATTGGGACAGGCAAACTAGCACAGATACGCAGTATTTT. It is translated as CASRDWDRQTSTDTQYF. The variable domain in full, completed from reference TRBV19 and TRBJ2-3, reads DGGITQSPKYLFRKEGQNVTLSCEQNLNHDAMYWYRQDPGQGLRLIYYSQIVNDFQKGDIAEGYSVSREKKESFPLTVTSAQKNPTAFYLCASRDWDRQTSTDTQYFGPGTRLTVL.